This TCR beta chain was sequenced during a study of spatial heterogeneity in lung cancer (dated by TCRdb to the late 2010s). In terms of the full investigation: Donors were some 78 patients with early-stage, untreated non-small cell lung cancer from the lung TRACERx cohort. Follow-up PBMC samples were sequenced whenever the samples were available, and the median time to follow-up was two to three years after resection. Beta-chain transcripts were consistently detected in greater numbers than alpha-chain transcripts, which likely reflected higher beta-chain transcript abundance. In the raw uncorrected reads, each unique combination of TCR and UMI appeared on average more than ten times. TCR alpha and beta repertoires were quantitatively compared across multiple tumor regions, matched nontumor lung and blood in non-small cell lung cancer. TCR repertoire features were related to nonsynonymous mutation counts determined by whole-exome sequencing of tumor tissue. Both alpha and beta chains were TCR-sequenced in samples taken at surgery, namely 220 tumor regions, around 61 matched nontumor lung samples and about 52 PBMC samples.

The label giving this sample's time point can be read as: blood at routine non-recurrence follow-up after resection. For TCR sequencing, whole RNA was extracted from tumor and nontumor lung tissue, or from cryopreserved PBMC samples, and no cell sorting was done. A patient was chosen for TCR sequencing only when enough RNA was available from at least two tumor regions. The table lists this clonotype with a few counts. Its antigen remains unidentified. Qualities for individual bases were not recorded, and no much larger clone is one base off. Overall results and qualifications from the work: Only roughly 15 patients were included in comparisons of baseline and follow-up blood repertoires. Confirming at a functional level the hypothesis that regional TCRs recognize regional mutations was considered to require additional single-cell paired TCR alpha and beta sequencing. Ubiquitous expanded tumor TCRs showed up in blood more often at tumor resection than at routine follow-up.

Libraries were constructed by 5' RACE. Reads for this sample came from a NextSeq 500. In the TCR library protocol, a unique molecular identifier was attached to each TCR cDNA molecule so that PCR and sequencing errors could be corrected. The authors' analysis ran thus. Decombinator tools were used for TCR identification, UMI-based error correction and CDR3 extraction. Expanded TCRs were defined as those above a frequency of 2 per 1,000, corresponding to the top 1% of the tumor frequency distribution. Rényi diversity was computed with the R vegan package after subsampling each repertoire 100 times to 5,000 TCRs. CDR3 similarity networks were constructed using string-kernel similarity of amino acid triplets, with links drawn between CDR3s whose pairwise similarity was above 0.82. Starting from the raw public reads, TCRdb applied fastp trimming at Q25, assembled clones with MiXCR and retained in-frame beta chains. A single entry per CDR3 protein holds the most common genes and DNA from its merged rows. These V and J calls originate from TCRdb's pipeline instead of the authors' own analysis. The sample data list 20,000 to 30,000 distinct CDR3 sequences, and about 6% of these were observed just once. The leading ten clones occupy 20% to 25% of the sample.

From the cysteine up to the phenylalanine, the CDR3 has a length of 13 residues. The sequence is cut down to CDR3 DNA, 39 bases in frame from base 1. V is cut back by 7 bases and J by 7 bases, with 10 bases in the junction unmatched. The CDR1 and CDR2 encoded by the germline V gene (reference sequence) are GTSNPN and SVGIG. This chain joins TRBV30 to TRBJ1-2; 9 junctional bases match TRBD1. The starting material was PBMCs, obtained at follow-up. The sequence was obtained from a male donor with early-stage non-small cell lung cancer. CDR3 region: CAYYSGTGFGYTF. The nucleotide sequence is given as TGTGCCTACTACTCCGGGACAGGGTTTGGCTACACCTTC.